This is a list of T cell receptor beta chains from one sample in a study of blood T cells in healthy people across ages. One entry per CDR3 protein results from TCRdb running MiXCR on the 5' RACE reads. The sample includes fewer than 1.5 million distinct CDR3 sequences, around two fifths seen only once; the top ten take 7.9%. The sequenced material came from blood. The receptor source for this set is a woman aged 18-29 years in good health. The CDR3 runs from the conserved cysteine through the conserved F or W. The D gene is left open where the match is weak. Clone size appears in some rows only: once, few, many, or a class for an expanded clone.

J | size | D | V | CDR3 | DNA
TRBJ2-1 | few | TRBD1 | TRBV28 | CASIPRSGGSYNEQFF | TGTGCCAGCATCCCAAGGTCAGGGGGTTCCTACAATGAGCAGTTCTTC
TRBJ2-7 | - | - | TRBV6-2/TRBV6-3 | CASSPGLAERYEQYF | TGTGCCAGCAGCCCCGGACTGGCTGAGCGGTACGAGCAGTACTTC
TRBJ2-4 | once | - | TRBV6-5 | CTSSYGGSRENVQYF | TGTACCAGCAGTTATGGGGGGAGTCGGGAAAACGTTCAGTACTTC
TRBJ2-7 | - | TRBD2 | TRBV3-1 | CASSQRTSGIYNEQYF | TGTGCCAGCAGCCAAAGGACTAGCGGGATCTACAATGAGCAGTACTTC
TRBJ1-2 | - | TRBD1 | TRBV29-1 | CSVVWTGGEGYTF | TGCAGCGTTGTCTGGACAGGAGGCGAAGGCTACACCTTC
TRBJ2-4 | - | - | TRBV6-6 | CASTLSGEQYF | TGTGCCAGCACCCTTTCGGGTGAGCAGTACTTC
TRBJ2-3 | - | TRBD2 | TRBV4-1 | CASSQGVGLATDTQYF | TGCGCCAGCAGCCAAGGGGTGGGACTAGCTACAGATACGCAGTATTTT
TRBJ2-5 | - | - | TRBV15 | CATSSLPGYETQYF | TGTGCCACCAGCTCCCTCCCGGGTTACGAGACCCAGTACTTC
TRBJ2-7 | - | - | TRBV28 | CASGRDGRYEQYF | TGTGCCAGCGGAAGGGACGGCCGCTACGAGCAGTACTTC
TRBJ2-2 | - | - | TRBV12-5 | CASGTHVTTNTGELFF | TGTGCTAGTGGTACCCACGTAACAACGAACACCGGGGAGCTGTTTTTT
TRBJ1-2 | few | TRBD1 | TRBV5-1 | CASSLGFGQGDLDYTF | TGCGCCAGCAGCTTGGGGTTCGGACAGGGTGATCTCGACTACACCTTC
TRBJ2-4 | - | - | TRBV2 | CASSESPTFTLAKNIQYF | TGTGCCAGCAGTGAATCCCCGACATTTACTCTAGCCAAAAACATTCAGTACTTC
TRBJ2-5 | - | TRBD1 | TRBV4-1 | CASSLAGQGFLETQYF | TGCGCCAGCAGCTTGGCGGGACAGGGGTTTTTAGAGACCCAGTACTTC
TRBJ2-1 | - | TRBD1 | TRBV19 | CASSITGGSYNEQFF | TGTGCCAGTAGTATCACAGGGGGCTCTTACAATGAGCAGTTCTTC
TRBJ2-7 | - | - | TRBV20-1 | CSAHPRHNPLYEQYF | TGCAGTGCTCATCCCAGGCACAACCCCCTCTACGAGCAGTACTTC
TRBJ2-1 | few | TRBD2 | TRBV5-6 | CASSAPYTSGSRDEQFF | TGTGCCAGCAGCGCGCCATACACTAGCGGGAGTAGGGATGAGCAGTTCTTC
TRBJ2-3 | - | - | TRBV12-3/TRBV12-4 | CASSFGAVPADVQYF | TGTGCCAGCAGTTTTGGAGCGGTGCCCGCAGATGTGCAGTATTTT
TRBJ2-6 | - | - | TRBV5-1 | CASSTVLSGSSGANVLTF | TGCGCCAGCAGCACCGTTTTGTCGGGGAGTTCTGGGGCCAACGTCCTGACTTTC
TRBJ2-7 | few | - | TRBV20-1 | CSARPQTVYEQYF | TGCAGTGCTAGACCCCAGACAGTGTACGAGCAGTACTTC
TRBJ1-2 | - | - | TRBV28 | CASATPTHYGYTF | TGTGCCAGCGCCACACCCACCCACTATGGCTACACCTTC
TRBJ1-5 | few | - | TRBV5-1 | CASSFGSDGQPQHF | TGCGCCAGCAGCTTTGGTAGCGACGGGCAGCCCCAGCATTTT
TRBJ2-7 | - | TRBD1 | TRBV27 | CASSLSFSITGGYEQYF | TGTGCCAGCAGTTTATCTTTTTCCATCACAGGGGGTTACGAGCAGTACTTC
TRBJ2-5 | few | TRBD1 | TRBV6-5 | CASSTYRGPETQYF | TGTGCCAGCAGTACCTACAGGGGGCCGGAGACCCAGTACTTC
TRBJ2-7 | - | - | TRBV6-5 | CASNLQGNLHEQYF | TGTGCCAGCAATCTCCAGGGGAATTTACACGAGCAGTACTTC
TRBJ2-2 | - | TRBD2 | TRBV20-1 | CSARPPAGGPSTGELFF | TGCAGTGCTAGACCCCCGGCGGGAGGGCCGAGCACCGGGGAGCTGTTTTTT
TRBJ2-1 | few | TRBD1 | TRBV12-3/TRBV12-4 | CASIPRGTADEQFF | TGTGCCAGCATCCCGAGGGGGACAGCCGATGAGCAGTTCTTC
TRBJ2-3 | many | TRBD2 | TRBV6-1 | CASSRLAGEDTQYF | TGTGCCAGCAGTAGACTAGCGGGCGAAGATACGCAGTATTTT
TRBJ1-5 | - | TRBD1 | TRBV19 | CASTPGEAGGSNQPQHF | TGTGCCAGTACCCCTGGGGAGGCAGGGGGATCCAATCAGCCCCAGCATTTT
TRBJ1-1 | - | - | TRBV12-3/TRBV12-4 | CASSFSGWVSAEAFF | TGTGCCAGCAGTTTCTCGGGCTGGGTCTCGGCTGAAGCTTTCTTT
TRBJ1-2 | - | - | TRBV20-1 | CSARGAQGLKPDGYTF | TGCAGTGCTAGAGGGGCCCAGGGGCTAAAACCTGATGGCTACACCTTC
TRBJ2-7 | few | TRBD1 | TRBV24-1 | CATSDSGGAYYEQYF | TGTGCCACCAGTGATTCAGGGGGCGCTTACTACGAGCAGTACTTC
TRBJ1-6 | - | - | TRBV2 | CASITGTNNSPLHF | TGTGCCAGCATCACCGGGACGAATAATTCACCCCTCCACTTT
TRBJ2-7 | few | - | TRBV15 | CATSRALQGYEQYF | TGTGCCACCAGCAGAGCCCTACAGGGTTACGAGCAGTACTTC
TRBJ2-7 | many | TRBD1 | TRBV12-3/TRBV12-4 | CASSAGTVYEQYF | TGTGCCAGCAGTGCCGGGACAGTCTACGAGCAGTACTTC
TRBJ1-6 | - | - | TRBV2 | CASNSVSSLRSSYNSPLHF | TGTGCCAGCAATTCGGTCTCGAGCCTTCGGAGCTCCTATAATTCACCCCTCCACTTT
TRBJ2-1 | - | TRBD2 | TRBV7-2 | CASSAQAGGRYNEQFF | TGTGCCAGCAGCGCCCAAGCGGGAGGGCGTTACAATGAGCAGTTCTTC
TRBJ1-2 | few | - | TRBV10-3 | CAISEAEGYGYTF | TGTGCCATCAGTGAGGCTGAAGGCTATGGCTACACCTTC
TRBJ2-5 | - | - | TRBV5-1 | CASSLALSPETQYF | TGCGCCAGCAGCTTGGCACTATCCCCAGAGACCCAGTACTTC
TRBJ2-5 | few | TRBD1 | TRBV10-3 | CAISGSDRAGETQYF | TGTGCCATCAGTGGTTCCGACAGGGCGGGTGAGACCCAGTACTTC
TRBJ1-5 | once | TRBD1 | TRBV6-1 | CASSGQGRYQPQHF | TGTGCCAGCAGTGGACAGGGGAGGTATCAGCCCCAGCATTTT
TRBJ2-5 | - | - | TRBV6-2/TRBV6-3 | CASSFPGRGLAQYF | TGTGCCAGCAGTTTTCCGGGACGGGGGTTGGCCCAGTACTTC
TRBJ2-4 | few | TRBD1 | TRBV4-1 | CASSQKQGIIAKNIQYF | TGCGCCAGCAGCCAAAAACAGGGGATAATTGCCAAAAACATTCAGTACTTC
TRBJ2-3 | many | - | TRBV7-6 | CASSLAGGDTDTQYF | TGTGCCAGCAGCTTAGCGGGGGGTGACACAGATACGCAGTATTTT
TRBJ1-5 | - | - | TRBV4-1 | CASSQPQGRVDQPQHF | TGCGCCAGCAGCCAACCCCAGGGGCGAGTTGATCAGCCCCAGCATTTT
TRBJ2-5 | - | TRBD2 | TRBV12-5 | CASSGAAGGLETQYF | TGTGCTAGCTCGGGCGCGGCGGGAGGTTTAGAGACCCAGTACTTC
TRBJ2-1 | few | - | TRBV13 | CASSQRSNEQFF | TGTGCCAGCAGCCAGAGATCCAATGAGCAGTTCTTC
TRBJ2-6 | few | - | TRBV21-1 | CASRPRASGANVLTF | TGTGCCAGCAGACCCAGGGCCTCTGGGGCCAACGTCCTGACTTTC
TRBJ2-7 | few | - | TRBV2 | CASREEAYEQYF | TGTGCCAGCAGGGAGGAGGCCTACGAGCAGTACTTC
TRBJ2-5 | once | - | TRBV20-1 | CSAKQVYQETQYF | TGCAGTGCTAAACAGGTGTACCAAGAGACCCAGTACTTC
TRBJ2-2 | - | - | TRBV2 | CARGDLHNTGELFF | TGTGCCCGAGGGGACCTTCATAACACCGGGGAGCTGTTTTTT
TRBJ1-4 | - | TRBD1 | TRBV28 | CASSLSGDSYEKLFF | TGTGCCAGCAGTTTATCCGGGGACAGCTATGAAAAACTGTTTTTT
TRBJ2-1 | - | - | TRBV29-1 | CSAREGARQETQFF | TGCAGCGCTAGGGAGGGGGCGAGGCAAGAGACCCAGTTCTTC
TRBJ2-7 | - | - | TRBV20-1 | CSASLLSYEQYF | TGCAGTGCTAGTCTTCTATCCTACGAGCAGTACTTC